A selection of T cell receptor beta chains follows, all from one sample in a study of cytomegalovirus exposure and HLA in healthy donors. Assay: immunoSEQ multiplex PCR; the TCRdb copy retains only in-frame clones and omits some. The sample includes approximately 160,000 clones, about three quarters seen only once; the top ten take 2.6%. Sequenced: PBMCs. These receptors all stem from a woman between 35 and 50 years old in good health and CMV-seropositive. Each CDR3 is given with its conserved first and last residue. D genes are given only for firm matches. Clone size, where shown, is once, few, many, or a class for clones that have expanded.

CASSFSGTASYEQYF,TGTGCCAGCAGCTTCTCCGGGACAGCGTCCTACGAGCAGTACTTC,once,TRBV5-6,TRBD1,TRBJ2-7
CASSVTSPPGELFF,TGTGCCAGCAGTGTGACTAGCCCGCCCGGGGAGCTGTTTTTT,NA,TRBV2,TRBD2,TRBJ2-2
CASSPPQGRLAGSNYEQYF,TGTGCCAGCAGTCCCCCCCAGGGGCGACTAGCGGGTAGTAATTACGAGCAGTACTTC,NA,TRBV28,TRBD2,TRBJ2-7
CASSIGQGAIGQPQHF,TGTGCCAGTAGTATCGGACAGGGGGCCATAGGTCAGCCCCAGCATTTT,NA,TRBV19,TRBD1,TRBJ1-5
CASSAWGSTSQETQYF,TGTGCCAGTAGTGCTTGGGGCAGTACAAGCCAAGAGACCCAGTACTTC,NA,TRBV19,NA,TRBJ2-5
CASSKVGVGSYEQYF,TGTGCCAGCAGCAAAGTCGGGGTGGGTTCCTACGAGCAGTACTTC,NA,TRBV11-3,NA,TRBJ2-7
CASSARIWGQGESGANVLTF,TGTGCCAGCAGTGCCCGAATCTGGGGACAGGGGGAATCTGGGGCCAACGTCCTGACTTTC,NA,TRBV2,TRBD1,TRBJ2-6
CACGQGGVYEQYF,TGTGCCTGTGGGCAGGGTGGAGTCTACGAGCAGTACTTC,NA,TRBV19,NA,TRBJ2-7
CASSEPGRTGASGNTIYF,TGCGCCAGCAGTGAGCCAGGGCGGACAGGCGCGTCTGGAAACACCATATATTTT,NA,TRBV10-2,TRBD1,TRBJ1-3
CASSDTSEGNEKLFF,TGTGCCAGCAGTGACACTTCCGAGGGTAATGAAAAACTGTTTTTT,NA,TRBV27,NA,TRBJ1-4
CASSLRWQGWYGYTF,TGTGCCAGCAGCTTAAGATGGCAGGGTTGGTATGGCTACACCTTC,NA,TRBV7-2,NA,TRBJ1-2
CARRTSGGSDTQYF,TGTGCCCGTCGGACTAGCGGGGGTTCAGATACGCAGTATTTT,NA,TRBV30,TRBD2,TRBJ2-3
CASSSPLQGSYNGYTF,TGTGCCAGTAGTTCTCCATTACAGGGGAGTTATAATGGCTACACCTTC,NA,TRBV19,TRBD1,TRBJ1-2
CASSSPDSPGYGYTF,TGTGCCAGCAGTTCACCCGACTCCCCCGGGTATGGCTACACCTTC,NA,TRBV6-5,NA,TRBJ1-2
CASSRGGTSGYEQYF,TGTGCCAGTAGTCGTGGAGGGACTAGCGGGTACGAGCAGTACTTC,NA,TRBV19,TRBD2,TRBJ2-7
CASTEQGSGGNTIYF,TGTGCCAGCACTGAACAGGGGTCTGGCGGAAACACCATATATTTT,NA,TRBV6-1,TRBD1,TRBJ1-3
CASSLGDRAREQYF,TGCGCCAGCAGCTTGGGGGACAGGGCACGCGAGCAGTACTTC,NA,TRBV5-1,TRBD1,TRBJ2-7
CASSSQGDTEAFF,TGTGCCAGCAGCTCACAGGGGGACACTGAAGCTTTCTTT,NA,TRBV7-2,TRBD1,TRBJ1-1
CASSLPGQGNEKLFF,TGTGCCAGCAGCTTGCCGGGCCAGGGAAATGAAAAACTGTTTTTT,NA,TRBV11-2,NA,TRBJ1-4
CAWSVRLRSSGNTIYF,TGTGCCTGGAGTGTACGGCTCAGGTCCTCTGGAAACACCATATATTTT,once,TRBV30,NA,TRBJ1-3
CASSLASGNYGYTF,TGTGCCAGCAGCTTGGCCTCAGGGAACTATGGCTACACCTTC,few,TRBV5-6,NA,TRBJ1-2
CASSFSSQETQYF,TGTGCCAGCAGTTTTTCATCCCAAGAGACCCAGTACTTC,NA,TRBV27,NA,TRBJ2-5
CASSLIGQGAPNTGELFF,TGCGCCAGCAGCTTAATAGGACAGGGGGCGCCGAACACCGGGGAGCTGTTTTTT,NA,TRBV5-1,TRBD1,TRBJ2-2
CAWGRGAGGWSTDTQYF,TGTGCCTGGGGGAGGGGAGCGGGGGGTTGGAGCACAGATACGCAGTATTTT,NA,TRBV30,TRBD2,TRBJ2-3
CASSDKRRPYNEQFF,TGCGCCAGCAGTGATAAGCGGAGACCCTACAATGAGCAGTTCTTC,once,TRBV10-2,NA,TRBJ2-1
CSSSLSYEQYF,TGTTCCAGCAGCCTTTCCTACGAGCAGTACTTC,NA,TRBV7-9,NA,TRBJ2-7
CATSAGINQPQHF,TGTGCCACCTCCGCGGGAATCAATCAGCCCCAGCATTTT,NA,TRBV7-2,NA,TRBJ1-5
CASSSSSGGRINTGELFF,TGTGCCAGCAGCTCTTCGTCCGGGGGGCGAATCAACACCGGGGAGCTGTTTTTT,NA,TRBV7-9,NA,TRBJ2-2
CASSFWGSTNEKLFF,TGTGCCAGCAGCTTTTGGGGCTCTACTAATGAAAAACTGTTTTTT,once,TRBV5-5,NA,TRBJ1-4
CASTSLTGMAPNYGYTF,TGTGCCAGCACCTCCTTGACAGGGATGGCCCCTAACTATGGCTACACCTTC,NA,TRBV11-2,TRBD1,TRBJ1-2
CASSPTTALNTEAFF,TGTGCCAGCAGCCCCACGACAGCTTTGAACACTGAAGCTTTCTTT,NA,TRBV5-4,NA,TRBJ1-1
CAWSVGGGATDTQYF,TGTGCCTGGAGCGTGGGCGGGGGGGCCACAGATACGCAGTATTTT,NA,TRBV30,TRBD2,TRBJ2-3
CASTPDRGHHEQYF,TGTGCCAGCACTCCCGACAGGGGCCACCACGAGCAGTACTTC,NA,TRBV2,TRBD1,TRBJ2-7
CASSHPGTGLYGYTF,TGTGCCAGCTCACATCCCGGGACAGGGCTATATGGCTACACCTTC,NA,TRBV18,TRBD1,TRBJ1-2
CASSKPGQGVNQPQHF,TGTGCCAGTAGCAAGCCGGGACAGGGAGTCAATCAGCCCCAGCATTTT,once,TRBV19,TRBD1,TRBJ1-5
CAWSVYSASVDSPLHF,TGTGCCTGGAGTGTATATAGTGCTTCCGTTGATTCACCCCTCCACTTT,NA,TRBV30,NA,TRBJ1-6
CASSSGATSTDTQYF,TGTGCCAGCAGTTCCGGTGCGACTAGCACAGATACGCAGTATTTT,NA,TRBV27,NA,TRBJ2-3
CASSLQGGNTEAFF,TGTGCCAGCAGCTTACAGGGGGGGAACACTGAAGCTTTCTTT,NA,TRBV2,TRBD1,TRBJ1-1
CASRPVQGVWELFF,TGTGCCAGCAGGCCTGTCCAGGGTGTCTGGGAGCTGTTTTTT,NA,TRBV7-9,NA,TRBJ2-2
CASSEIGVSGNTIYF,TGTGCCAGCAGTGAAATAGGGGTCTCTGGAAACACCATATATTTT,NA,TRBV25-1,NA,TRBJ1-3
CASSLGGSNTGELFF,TGTGCCAGCAGCTTGGGCGGGTCTAACACCGGGGAGCTGTTTTTT,NA,TRBV5-6,NA,TRBJ2-2
CASSLGGGETQYF,TGTGCCAGCAGCCTCGGGGGGGGCGAGACCCAGTACTTC,NA,TRBV11-3,TRBD2,TRBJ2-5
CASSLANRGDTEAFF,TGCGCCAGCAGCTTGGCAAACAGGGGGGATACTGAAGCTTTCTTT,NA,TRBV5-1,TRBD1,TRBJ1-1
CASSVNRGDYGYTF,TGTGCCAGCAGCGTAAACAGGGGCGACTATGGCTACACCTTC,NA,TRBV9,TRBD1,TRBJ1-2
CASSEGLHSDEQYF,TGTGCCAGCAGTGAGGGACTTCACTCCGACGAGCAGTACTTC,NA,TRBV2,NA,TRBJ2-7
CASSLSGGPSGANVLTF,TGCGCCAGCAGCTTGAGCGGGGGACCCTCTGGGGCCAACGTCCTGACTTTC,NA,TRBV5-1,TRBD2,TRBJ2-6
CASSFNRGQETQYF,TGTGCCAGCAGCTTCAACAGGGGACAAGAGACCCAGTACTTC,NA,TRBV11-2,TRBD1,TRBJ2-5
CSVLSWGDEAFF,TGCAGCGTTCTGAGTTGGGGAGATGAAGCTTTCTTT,NA,TRBV29-1,NA,TRBJ1-1
CAISESLVAGGQETQYF,TGTGCCATCAGTGAGTCTTTGGTAGCGGGGGGCCAAGAGACCCAGTACTTC,NA,TRBV10-3,TRBD2,TRBJ2-5
CAWSDALTSTDTQYF,TGTGCCTGGAGTGATGCTCTGACTAGCACAGATACGCAGTATTTT,NA,TRBV30,NA,TRBJ2-3
CASSSPRGSRTEAFF,TGTGCCAGCAGTTCTCCACGGGGGTCGAGGACTGAAGCTTTCTTT,NA,TRBV6-5,NA,TRBJ1-1
CASSEKLQGGFDNEQFF,TGTGCCAGCAGTGAAAAACTCCAGGGGGGATTCGACAATGAGCAGTTCTTC,NA,TRBV6-1,NA,TRBJ2-1
CASSPDRDTYNEQFF,TGTGCCAGCAGCCCGGACAGGGATACCTACAATGAGCAGTTCTTC,NA,TRBV7-2,TRBD1,TRBJ2-1
CASSQGGTQPRETQYF,TGTGCCAGCAGCCAAGGGGGGACTCAGCCCCGGGAGACCCAGTACTTC,NA,TRBV4-2,NA,TRBJ2-5
CASSWATDEQFF,TGTGCCAGCAGCTGGGCTACGGATGAGCAGTTCTTC,NA,TRBV7-2,NA,TRBJ2-1